This TCR beta chain was profiled in a study of beta chain features in type 1 diabetes. The study's findings and limits: Insertions at VDJ junctions were less frequent in type 1 diabetes patients. These patients also deleted more nucleotides at the same junctions. Moderate but significant shortening of TCRB CDR3s was recorded in all four CD4+ subsets from Type 1 diabetes patients.

On this clone: Its antigen is not known.

The investigators reverse transcribed all of the isolated RNA, so they sequenced expressed TCRB transcripts. This table comes from immunoSEQ multiplex PCR, and its TCRdb copy is limited to in-frame clones, with some not included. This repertoire shows more than 150,000 clones, roughly 10% found once; its top ten account for under 0.85%. Germline V gene data show CDR1 as SQVTM and CDR2 as ANQGSEA. Trimming removed 7 bases from V and 4 bases from J, with 13 bases in between. CDR3 length: 12 residues. Sorting with CD45RO/CCR7/CD25/CD127/CD95/CD27 yielded naive, central memory, regulatory and stem-like memory CD4+ cells.

This TCR was sampled from a young woman with type 1 diabetes. V gene TRBV29-1 combines with J gene TRBJ1-2; no firm D call. The sample consisted of central memory CD4+ T cells from blood. This CDR3 is CSAKDGVYGYTF. The CDR3 bases are TGCAGCGCCAAAGACGGAGTCTATGGCTACACCTTC.